Listed here are 4 T cell receptor beta chains from one sample, sequenced in a study of T cell repertoires in cytomegalovirus infection (dated by TCRdb to between 2018 and 2021). The sequencing machine was an Illumina HiSeq 1500. TCRdb applied fastp at Q25 and MiXCR to the public reads, then kept only in-frame beta chains. A single entry per CDR3 protein holds the most common genes and DNA from its merged rows. Recorded for this sample are some 300,000 distinct CDR3 sequences; roughly 15% of them occurred a single time. The ten largest clonotypes hold around 9% of the sample. The specimen was PBMCs. The receptors stem from a human donor in good health (CMV status not recorded). Some clones in this sample may be carry-over from other donors' samples.

The rearrangement links TRBV7-6 to TRBJ2-7; D is possibly TRBD1 (6 bases). V gave up 8 bases and J gave up 3 bases, with 14 bases separating them. CDR1 is SGHVS, CDR2 FNYEAQ, per germline. The length of the CDR3 is 13 residues. CDR3: CASGWDTNYEQYF. In DNA form, the CDR3 reads TGTGCCAGCGGGTGGGACACCAACTACGAGCAGTACTTC.

In its sample, this clonotype was seen a few times. The V gene is TRBV20-1, the J gene TRBJ2-7; D might be TRBD1 or TRBD2, each matching 5 bases. Trimming removed 1 base from V and 3 bases from J, with 13 bases in between. Germline V gene data show CDR1 as DFQATT and CDR2 as SNEGSKA (reference sequence). CDR3 size: 14 residues. The CDR3: CSARVGTQVYEQYF. CDR3 DNA: TGCAGTGCTAGAGTCGGGACCCAAGTCTACGAGCAGTACTTC.

The chain has TRBV7-3 and TRBJ2-3, with TRBD1 identical over 8 bases. The CDR3 contains 17 residues. Looked up from germline, CDR1 is SGHTA and CDR2 is FQGTGA. The J segment lost 1 base and the V segment lost 1 base, leaving 7 bases of the junction unmatched. CDR3 DNA sequence: TGTGCCAGCAGCTTAAGCGGACAGGGACGGGGCACAGATACGCAGTATTTT. This gives the protein CASSLSGQGRGTDTQYF.

In this sample, this clonotype turned up a few times. The chain combines TRBV10-3 with TRBJ1-5; D ambiguous. Trimming removed 6 bases at V and 0 bases at J, with 3 bases between. Germline-derived CDR1 and CDR2 are ENHRY and SYGVKD. This CDR3 contains 12 residues. This CDR3 reads CAISGSNQPQHF. Written as DNA, the CDR3 is TGTGCCATCAGCGGTAGCAATCAGCCCCAGCATTTT.